Shown below are 21 T cell receptor beta chains from a single sample sequenced in a study of T cells in tuberculosis (dated 2018 in TCRdb). In light of the paper, this sample's time point label describes: new active TB diagnosis, blood taken before or within 7 days of starting treatment. Preparation of the library involved the immunoSEQ multiplex PCR assay. TCRdb retrieved this table from immuneACCESS and kept in-frame rearrangements only. Not all clones are present; in checked studies, unresolved V genes account for under half, and no reason is known for the remainder. Here the sample has tens of thousands of clones; about 90% occur a single time. The leading ten clones occupy 5.5% to 7.5% of the sample. The source material was PBMCs, sampled at tuberculosis diagnosis. Receptor source: an adult with tuberculosis. Some clones in this sample may be carry-over from other donors' samples.

V and J are TRBV5-1 and TRBJ2-3, with 10 nucleotides matching TRBD2. The CDR3 is 16 residues long. In germline, CDR1 is SGHRS, CDR2 YFSETQ. V trimming: 2 bases; J trimming: 2 bases; junction bases outside the gene matches: 5. The CDR3 coding sequence is TGCGCCAGCAGCTTTCTGAGCGGGGGGGCCACAGATACGCAGTATTTT. This sequence encodes CASSFLSGGATDTQYF.

This clone was counted once. The missing conserved phenylalanine or tryptophan at the end of this CDR3 makes a read error likely. The DNA is omitted, as the CDR3 cannot be located on it reliably, and the CDR3 follows TCRdb's listing. J is TRBJ2-3 and V is TRBV2; TRBD1, the table's D call, was not compared with the DNA. The CDR3 has 12 amino acids, counting both end residues. Germline assignment: CDR1 SNHLY and CDR2 FYNNEI. CDR3 in amino acids: CASRGSTYSQSV.

This chain uses TRBV19 with TRBJ1-2; D may be TRBD1 (6 bases). The germline CDR1 and CDR2 sequences are LNHDA and SQIVND (reference sequence). The V end lost 6 bases, the J end lost 9 bases, and 26 bases lay between the germline ends. This CDR3 region has 16 residues. The CDR3 here is CASRSRDIRSLLSYTF. CDR3 sequence (DNA): TGTGCCAGTAGATCCCGGGACATAAGATCACTGTTGAGCTACACCTTC.

The chain uses TRBV28 and TRBJ1-1, with TRBD1 matching 7 bases. The length of the CDR3 is 14 residues. CDR1 MDHEN and CDR2 SYDVKM come from the germline V gene. V gave up 6 bases and J gave up 3 bases; unmatched junction bases: 7. The CDR3 loop reads CASRSGGADTEAFF. The CDR3, as DNA: TGTGCCAGCAGGTCAGGGGGAGCGGACACTGAAGCTTTCTTT. The full variable domain, its missing parts supplied by reference TRBV28 and TRBJ1-1, is DVKVTQSSRYLVKRTGEKVFLECVQDMDHENMFWYRQDPGLGLRLIYFSYDVKMKEKGDIPEGYSVSREKKERFSLILESASTNQTSMYLCASRSGGADTEAFFGQGTRLTVV.

The chain is built from TRBV10-3 and TRBJ2-1, with 8 positions matching TRBD1. The CDR3 consists of 16 residues. Germline V gives CDR1 ENHRY, CDR2 SYGVKD. V lost 6 bases to trimming and J lost 5 bases; unmatched junction nucleotides: 12. In nucleotides, the CDR3 is TGTGCCATCAGCGCCCCTTTACAGGGGGTAAACAATGAGCAGTTCTTC. Encoded protein: CAISAPLQGVNNEQFF.

The chain has TRBV5-1 and TRBJ1-1, with D tentatively TRBD1 (5 bases). Germline V lookup: CDR1 SGHRS, CDR2 YFSETQ. The V gene lost 2 bases and the J gene lost 2 bases, with 13 bases spanning the gap. The CDR3 totals 15 residues. The CDR3 bases are TGCGCCAGCAGCTTCGAACAGGCGTCAAACACTGAAGCTTTCTTT. Residues: CASSFEQASNTEAFF.

V and J are TRBV7-9 and TRBJ2-3; 14 bases agree with TRBD2. The CDR3 covers 16 residues. The ends lost 5 bases at V and 9 bases at J; junction bases unmatched: 10. CDR1 and CDR2 from the germline V gene are SEHNR and FQNEAQ (reference sequence). This chain's CDR3 is CASSSQTSGGANTQYF. The CDR3 DNA sequence: TGTGCCAGCAGCAGCCAGACTAGCGGGGGGGCAAACACGCAGTATTTT.

The genes are TRBV27 and TRBJ2-7, with a possible D match to TRBD1 (6 bases). The CDR3 totals 14 residues. CDR1 is MNHEY and CDR2 is SMNVEV in the germline V gene (reference sequence). Trimming removed 2 bases from V and 6 bases from J, with 14 bases in between. The CDR3 coding sequence is TGTGCCAGCAGTTTAGCTGGGGGCCCGAGCGAGCAGTACTTC. It is translated as CASSLAGGPSEQYF.

The chain employs TRBV10-2 and TRBJ1-6; perhaps TRBD1 as D (6 bases). The V gene lost 7 bases and the J gene lost 3 bases, with 10 bases spanning the gap. The CDR3 sequence is 14 residues long. Germline assignment: CDR1 WSHSY and CDR2 SAAADI. The chain's CDR3 is CASTRDNYNSPLHF. The CDR3 bases are TGCGCCAGCACCCGGGACAACTATAATTCACCCCTCCACTTT.

This clone was found a few times. This chain links TRBV6-5 with TRBJ2-7, with D possibly being TRBD1 (5 bases). The germline CDR1 and CDR2 sequences are MNHEY and SVGAGI. V was pared by 4 bases and J by 7 bases, with 11 bases between. CDR3 length: 12 residues. This chain's CDR3 is CASSSHRTEQYF. The CDR3 coding sequence is TGTGCCAGCAGTTCCCACAGGACGGAGCAGTACTTC.

This clone was observed a single time. V gene TRBV7-2 combines with J gene TRBJ2-4, with 7 bases matching TRBD1. The CDR3 runs to 17 residues. V lost 5 bases, J lost 3 bases, and 13 bases stayed unmatched. Per germline, CDR1 SGHTA and CDR2 FQGNSA. CDR3 nucleotide sequence: TGTGCCAGCAGCCAAACGCGACAGGGCTATGGCAAAAACATTCAGTACTTC. Translating it yields CASSQTRQGYGKNIQYF.

V gene TRBV4-2 combines with J gene TRBJ2-7, with D unresolved. This CDR3 comprises 16 residues. Germline V gives CDR1 LGHNA, CDR2 YNFKEQ. Trimming shortened V by 3 bases and J by 0 bases, and 15 bases separated the two germline ends. The CDR3 region has the DNA TGTGCCAGCAGCCACCTAAGTGGGCAGAGCTCCTACGAGCAGTACTTC. This sequence encodes CASSHLSGQSSYEQYF.

This chain connects TRBV10-1 to TRBJ1-4; the D gene is possibly TRBD1 (5 bases). V lost 6 bases and J lost 0, with 14 bases in between. Germline V gene lookup returns CDR1 WNHNN and CDR2 SYGVQD (reference sequence). The CDR3 has 16 residues. In DNA, the CDR3 is TGCGCCAGCAGGGTCAGGGTAGCCGCAACTAATGAAAAACTGTTTTTT. It encodes CASRVRVAATNEKLFF.

This chain connects TRBV7-3 to TRBJ2-5; TRBD1 matches 12 bases. Germline assignment: CDR1 SGHTA and CDR2 FQGTGA. The CDR3 sequence is 15 residues long. J was trimmed by 5 bases and V by 0 bases; bases with no gene match: 1. This chain's CDR3 is CASSLTGTGGETQYF. The CDR3, as DNA: TGTGCCAGCAGCTTAACCGGGACAGGGGGCGAGACCCAGTACTTC.

The chain has TRBV5-6 and TRBJ2-1; 15 bases are a match to TRBD2. Per germline, CDR1 SGHDT and CDR2 YYEEEE. V was pared by 4 bases and J by 4 bases, with 6 bases of the junction left unmatched. The length of the CDR3 is 17 residues. For the CDR3, the DNA is TGTGCCAGCAGCACCGGGACTAGCGGGGGGTGGTACAATGAGCAGTTCTTC. Translation gives CASSTGTSGGWYNEQFF. The complete variable domain, with remaining parts taken from reference TRBV5-6 and TRBJ2-1, reads DAGVTQSPTHLIKTRGQQVTLRCSPKSGHDTVSWYQQALGQGPQFIFQYYEEEERQRGNFPDRFSGHQFPNYSSELNVNALLLGDSALYLCASSTGTSGGWYNEQFFGPGTRLTVL.

J is TRBJ1-2 and V is TRBV5-1, with 7 positions matching TRBD1. With V trimmed by 2 bases and J by 4 bases, 8 bases remained unmatched. Germline V gene sequence: CDR1 SGHRS, CDR2 YFSETQ. CDR3 size: 15 residues. The CDR3: CASSLGQAGSYGYTF. CDR3 sequence (DNA): TGCGCCAGCAGCTTAGGACAGGCCGGGAGCTATGGCTACACCTTC.

The chain couples TRBV27 to TRBJ2-1; D is undetermined. The CDR3 has 13 amino acids. Trimming took off 6 bases at V and 7 bases at J, with 13 bases between the two ends. From germline, CDR1 is MNHEY and CDR2 SMNVEV (reference sequence). The CDR3 nucleotides are TGTGCCAGCAGCCGGGTCGTTCAGAATGAGCAGTTCTTC. It translates to CASSRVVQNEQFF.

In the case of this clone: Other nucleotide sequences in the sample specify the same CDR3. The DNA for the CDR3 is TGTGCCAGCAGTTACACCCGGACAGGGGGAGGATATGGCTACACCTTC. As protein: CASSYTRTGGGYGYTF. The chain employs TRBV6-5 and TRBJ1-2; 10 bases agree with TRBD1. V trimming: 2 bases; J trimming: 5 bases; junction bases outside the gene matches: 8. Per the germline V gene, CDR1 is MNHEY and CDR2 is SVGAGI. The CDR3 extends over 16 amino acids.

This clone was found a few times. The gene calls are TRBV9 and TRBJ2-2, with 7 nucleotides matching TRBD1. Germline V gene data show CDR1 as SGDLS and CDR2 as YYNGEE. The CDR3 has 17 residues. Germline trimming cut 0 bases from V and 0 bases from J; bases unmatched to any gene: 5. CDR3 nucleotides: TGTGCCAGCAGCGTAGTTGGGACAGTATCGAACACCGGGGAGCTGTTTTTT. Its translation: CASSVVGTVSNTGELFF. Filled out from reference TRBV9 and TRBJ2-2, the complete variable domain reads DSGVTQTPKHLITATGQRVTLRCSPRSGDLSVYWYQQSLDQGLQFLIQYYNGEERAKGNILERFSAQQFPDLHSELNLSSLELGDSALYFCASSVVGTVSNTGELFFGEGSRLTVL.

The V and J genes are TRBV28 and TRBJ2-4; 7 nucleotides line up with TRBD1. The J segment lost 7 bases and the V segment lost 11 bases, leaving 20 bases of the junction unmatched. Per germline, CDR1 MDHEN and CDR2 SYDVKM. The CDR3 extends over 16 amino acids. CDR3 loop: CASHQGVSGVGNIQYF. CDR3 sequence (DNA): TGTGCCTCCCACCAGGGGGTCTCAGGGGTTGGGAACATTCAGTACTTC. The full variable domain, rest sourced from reference TRBV28 and TRBJ2-4, is DVKVTQSSRYLVKRTGEKVFLECVQDMDHENMFWYRQDPGLGLRLIYFSYDVKMKEKGDIPEGYSVSREKKERFSLILESASTNQTSMYLCASHQGVSGVGNIQYFGAGTRLSVL.

The chain employs TRBV5-6 and TRBJ1-2; no clear D. This CDR3 spans 13 amino acids. Germline CDR1 reads SGHDT; CDR2 reads YYEEEE. V shed 3 bases and J shed 3 bases, with 9 bases lying between them. Here the CDR3 DNA reads TGTGCCAGCAGCTCGGGAGGTCACTATGGCTACACCTTC. This codes for CASSSGGHYGYTF.